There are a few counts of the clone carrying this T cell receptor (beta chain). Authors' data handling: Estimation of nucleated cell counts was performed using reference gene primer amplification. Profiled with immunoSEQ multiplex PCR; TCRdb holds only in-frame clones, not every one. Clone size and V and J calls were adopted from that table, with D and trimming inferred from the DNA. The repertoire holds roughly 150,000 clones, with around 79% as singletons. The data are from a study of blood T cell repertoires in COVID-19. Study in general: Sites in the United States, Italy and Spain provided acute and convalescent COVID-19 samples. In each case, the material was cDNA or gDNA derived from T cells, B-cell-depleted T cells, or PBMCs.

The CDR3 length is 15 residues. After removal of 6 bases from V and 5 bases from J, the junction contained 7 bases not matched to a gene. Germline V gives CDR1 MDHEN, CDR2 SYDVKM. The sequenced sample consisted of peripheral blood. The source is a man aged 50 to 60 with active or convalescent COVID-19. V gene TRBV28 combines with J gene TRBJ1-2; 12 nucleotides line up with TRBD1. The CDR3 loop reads CASSRGQGARYGYTF. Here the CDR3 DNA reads TGTGCCAGCAGCCGGGGACAGGGGGCCCGGTATGGCTACACCTTC.